A single sample gave rise to the 18 T cell receptor beta chains below, sequenced in a study of cytomegalovirus exposure and HLA in healthy donors listed by TCRdb under 2017. Receptor libraries were prepared by the immunoSEQ multiplex PCR assay. For the multiplex PCR, a mixture combining 60 forward primers for TCR Vbeta segments and 13 reverse primers for TCR Jbeta segments was used. In TCRdb, the immuneACCESS table is reduced to in-frame sequences with V and J assigned. These tables do not hold every clone; where another copy was compared, an unresolved V gene accounts for under half, and the others remain unexplained. In all, the sample holds approximately 200,000 clones, and 85% of those were seen once. The ten biggest clones cover 1.3% of the sample. The sample consisted of PBMCs. The receptor set was obtained from a human donor in good health.

The J gene is TRBJ2-7, the V gene TRBV4-1; D is possibly TRBD1 (6 bases). Trimming took 4 bases from V and 4 from J, leaving 17 bases between them. This CDR3 region has 15 residues. The germline V gene has CDR1 MGHRA and CDR2 YSYEKL. The CDR3 loop is CASSPTGSSTYEQYF. The CDR3 DNA reads TGCGCCAGCAGCCCCACAGGGAGTTCGACTTACGAGCAGTACTTC.

The chain combines TRBV28 with TRBJ1-5; TRBD1 aligns across 8 bases. CDR1 MDHEN and CDR2 SYDVKM come from the germline V gene. The CDR3 has 14 residues. Trimming removed 3 bases from V and 7 bases from J; junction bases left unmatched: 5. The CDR3 DNA follows: TGTGCCAGCAGTTTGACAGGGGTAAACCAGCCCCAGCATTTT. The encoded protein is CASSLTGVNQPQHF.

The chain links TRBV2 to TRBJ2-7; 10 nucleotides line up with TRBD2. V shed 4 bases and J 2 bases; nucleotides not matched to a gene: 2. The CDR3 runs to 14 residues. CDR1 is SNHLY, CDR2 FYNNEI, per germline. The chain's CDR3 is CASSASGSPYEQYF. The CDR3 region has the DNA TGTGCCAGCAGTGCTAGCGGGAGTCCCTACGAGCAGTACTTC.

This chain links TRBV7-2 with TRBJ2-7; 8 positions agree with TRBD2. CDR3 length: 18 residues. Germline CDR1 is SGHTA and CDR2 is FQGNSA. V was clipped by 0 bases and J by 6 bases; unmatched bases: 16. Written as DNA, the CDR3 is TGTGCCAGCAGCTTAGCTTCATTCCTAGCGGGCGATCTACGCGAGCAGTACTTC. This sequence encodes CASSLASFLAGDLREQYF.

The rearrangement joins TRBV7-2 to TRBJ2-7; D is unresolved. Trimming stripped 5 bases from V and 1 base from J, with 15 bases between. Germline CDR1 and CDR2: SGHTA and FQGNSA. The length of the CDR3 is 15 residues. The CDR3 sequence is CASSATELLSYEQYF. CDR3 DNA sequence: TGTGCCAGCAGCGCTACAGAGTTACTTTCCTACGAGCAGTACTTC.

This clone is a singleton in its sample. The chain links TRBV29-1 to TRBJ2-7; D is perhaps TRBD2 (6 bases). Per germline, CDR1 SQVTM and CDR2 ANQGSEA. The length of the CDR3 is 11 residues. The V and J ends lost 4 bases and 3 bases respectively, with 7 bases between them. CDR3 bases: TGCAGCGTTGTTAGCGGCTACGAGCAGTACTTC. This gives the protein CSVVSGYEQYF.

CDR3 amino acids: CASRAGQRESHTGELFF. CDR3 nucleotide sequence: TGTGCCAGCAGGGCGGGGCAGCGGGAGTCGCACACCGGGGAGCTGTTTTTT. The J gene is TRBJ2-2, the V gene TRBV7-3; 8 positions match TRBD2. This CDR3 region has 17 residues. V shed 6 bases, J shed 3 bases, and the junction held 12 bases outside the gene matches. Looked up from germline, CDR1 is SGHTA and CDR2 is FQGTGA.

The count of this clone is one. This rearrangement joins TRBV6-5 to TRBJ2-5, with D possibly matching TRBD2 (6 bases). Near its end, the DNA agrees better with TRBJ2-7, so the J call may be wrong. The CDR3 totals 13 residues. Germline-derived CDR1 and CDR2 are MNHEY and SVGAGI. The CDR3, as DNA: TGTGCCAGCAGTTACAGGGAGGAGTACGAGCAGTACTTC. Protein product: CASSYREEYEQYF.

The genes are TRBV7-2 and TRBJ2-7; 9 bases are a match to TRBD1. Germline trimming cut 5 bases from V and 6 bases from J; bases unmatched to any gene: 11. The CDR3 runs 15 residues. The germline V gene encodes CDR1 SGHTA and CDR2 FQGNSA. The CDR3 loop is CASSPDPGQGREQYF. The CDR3 DNA follows: TGTGCCAGCAGCCCAGACCCGGGACAGGGTCGCGAGCAGTACTTC.

The rearrangement links TRBV9 to TRBJ2-1, with 13 bases aligning to TRBD2. Per the germline V gene, CDR1 is SGDLS and CDR2 is YYNGEE. J was trimmed by 1 base and V by 4 bases; bases with no gene match: 11. This CDR3 has 19 amino acids. CDR3 nucleotide sequence: TGTGCCAGCAGCCCCTACGGGACTAGCGGGATGGGATCCTACAATGAGCAGTTCTTC. Protein: CASSPYGTSGMGSYNEQFF.

This chain joins TRBV11-2 and TRBJ2-3; TRBD2 might be the D (5 bases). The V gene's germline CDR1 is SGHAT and CDR2 FQNNGV. With 1 base removed from V and 4 bases from J, the gap between germline ends came to 9 bases. CDR3 length: 14 residues. The CDR3 is CASSLGQRADTQYF. Here the CDR3 DNA reads TGTGCCAGCAGCTTAGGTCAGAGGGCAGATACGCAGTATTTT.

J is TRBJ1-2 and V is TRBV27, with TRBD1 identical over 7 bases. The CDR3 sequence is 12 residues long. Germline assignment: CDR1 MNHEY and CDR2 SMNVEV (reference sequence). The CDR3 spells CYIRTGLYGYTF. In DNA form, the CDR3 reads TGTTATATTAGGACAGGCCTTTATGGCTACACCTTC.

This chain links TRBV28 with TRBJ2-2; D call uncertain. V gave up 2 bases and J gave up 3 bases, with 7 bases separating them. Germline V CDR1 and CDR2: MDHEN, SYDVKM. The CDR3 spans 14 residues. CDR3 DNA sequence: TGTGCCAGCAGTTTAAACCCGGACACCGGGGAGCTGTTTTTT. It translates to CASSLNPDTGELFF.

This chain links TRBV19 with TRBJ1-4; tentative D call: TRBD1 (5 bases). The CDR3 totals 15 residues. Trimming stripped 5 bases from V and 10 bases from J, with 20 bases between. Per the germline V gene, CDR1 is LNHDA and CDR2 is SQIVND (reference sequence). The CDR3, as DNA: TGTGCCAGTAGTCCGGGACTGCTAAATCCCCGAAAACTGTTTTTT. This translates into CASSPGLLNPRKLFF.

The rearrangement uses TRBV10-3 and TRBJ2-5, with D maybe TRBD1 (7 bases). The J call is in doubt because the DNA end fits TRBJ2-7 better. The V gene's germline CDR1 is ENHRY and CDR2 SYGVKD. The CDR3 is 17 amino acids. The CDR3 region is CAIRGRGDDRVPYEQYF. The CDR3, as DNA: TGTGCCATCAGGGGGCGGGGAGACGACAGGGTGCCCTACGAGCAGTACTTC.

This chain links TRBV4-1 with TRBJ2-7, with D possibly matching TRBD2 (5 bases). Trimming left V 1 base short and J 2 bases short, with 9 bases between. This CDR3 is built from 14 residues. Germline values: CDR1 MGHRA, CDR2 YSYEKL. The DNA for the CDR3 is TGCGCCAGCAGCCAAGGGCGGGTGGCCTACGAGCAGTACTTC. Translated: CASSQGRVAYEQYF.

The V call is TRBV13, the J call TRBJ2-2, with D perhaps TRBD2 (6 bases). The CDR3 loop spans 13 amino acids. V lost 3 bases and J lost 7, with 9 bases in between. Germline V lookup: CDR1 PRHDT, CDR2 FYEKMQ (reference sequence). The chain's CDR3 is CASSLGSGGELFF. The CDR3 DNA reads as TGTGCCAGCAGCTTGGGTAGCGGCGGGGAGCTGTTTTTT.

The J gene is TRBJ2-1, the V gene TRBV5-4; 10 bases match TRBD1. CDR3 length equals 14 residues. CDR1 is SGHNT and CDR2 is YYREEE in the germline V gene (reference sequence). V lost 0 bases, J lost 7 bases, and 1 base stayed unmatched. CDR3 sequence reads: CASSLGTGGNEQFF. The CDR3 region has the DNA TGTGCCAGCAGCTTGGGGACAGGGGGGAATGAGCAGTTCTTC.